Given below is one TCR beta chain in context. Antigen unknown. Time point defined: after preoperative PTX-NDP chemotherapy. Patients received paclitaxel-nedaplatin as preoperative chemotherapy before surgery. This sample is part of a study of esophageal squamous cell carcinoma under preoperative chemotherapy. Study details: Both tumor-infiltrating lymphocytes and peripheral blood T cells were profiled. Notes on the study in general: After paclitaxel-nedaplatin, abundant clones were more likely to contract than amplify.

TCRdb redid the calling of the PCR reads with MiXCR, one entry per CDR3 protein. Among about 1,300 distinct CDR3 sequences listed, 29% were seen once. Trimming left V 5 bases short and J 8 bases short, with 8 bases between. The CDR3 is made up of 11 amino acids. In germline, CDR1 is MGHDK, CDR2 SYGVNS. The chain is built from TRBV25-1 and TRBJ2-3; D is ambiguous. This specimen was collected from a patient given preoperative chemotherapy. This TCR derives from a human donor with esophageal squamous cell carcinoma. The donor label of this sample is uncertain. The CDR3 spells CASSRTGTQYF. The CDR3 DNA reads TGTGCCAGCAGTAGGACCGGTACGCAGTATTTT.